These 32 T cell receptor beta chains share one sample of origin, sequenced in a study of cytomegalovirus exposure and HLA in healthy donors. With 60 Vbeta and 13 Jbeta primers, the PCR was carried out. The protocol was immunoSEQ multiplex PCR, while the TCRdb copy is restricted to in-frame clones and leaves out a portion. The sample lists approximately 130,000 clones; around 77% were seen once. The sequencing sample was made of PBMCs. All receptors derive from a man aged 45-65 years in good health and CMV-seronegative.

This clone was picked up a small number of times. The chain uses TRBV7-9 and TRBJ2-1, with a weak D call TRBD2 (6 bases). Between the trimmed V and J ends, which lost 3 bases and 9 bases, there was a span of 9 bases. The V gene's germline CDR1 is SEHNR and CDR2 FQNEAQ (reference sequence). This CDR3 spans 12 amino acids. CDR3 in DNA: TGTGCCAGCAGCTTGACTAGTCGTGAGCAGTTCTTC. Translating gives CASSLTSREQFF.

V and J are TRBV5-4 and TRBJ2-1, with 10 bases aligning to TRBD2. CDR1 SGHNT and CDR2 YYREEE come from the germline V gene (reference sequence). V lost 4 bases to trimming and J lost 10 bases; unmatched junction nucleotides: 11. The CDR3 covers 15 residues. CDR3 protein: CASSRPGLAHGEQFF. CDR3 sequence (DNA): TGTGCCAGCAGCCGGCCGGGACTAGCGCATGGGGAGCAGTTCTTC.

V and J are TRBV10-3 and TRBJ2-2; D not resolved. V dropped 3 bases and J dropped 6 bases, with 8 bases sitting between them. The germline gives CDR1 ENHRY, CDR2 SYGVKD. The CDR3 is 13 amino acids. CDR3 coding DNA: TGTGCCATCAGTGACGCGGAGTCCGGGGAGCTGTTTTTT. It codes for CAISDAESGELFF.

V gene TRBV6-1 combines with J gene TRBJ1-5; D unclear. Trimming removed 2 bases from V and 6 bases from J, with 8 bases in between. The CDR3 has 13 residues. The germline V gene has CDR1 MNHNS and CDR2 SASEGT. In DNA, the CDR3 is TGTGCCAGCAGTGAAATGGCTCTTCAGCCCCAGCATTTT. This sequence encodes CASSEMALQPQHF.

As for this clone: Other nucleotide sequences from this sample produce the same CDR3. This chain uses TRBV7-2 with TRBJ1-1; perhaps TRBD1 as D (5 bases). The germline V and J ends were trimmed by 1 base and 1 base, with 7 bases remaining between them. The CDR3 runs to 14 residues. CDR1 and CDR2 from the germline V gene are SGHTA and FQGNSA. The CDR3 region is CASSLVGGNTEAFF. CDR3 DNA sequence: TGTGCCAGCAGCTTAGTGGGGGGGAACACTGAAGCTTTCTTT. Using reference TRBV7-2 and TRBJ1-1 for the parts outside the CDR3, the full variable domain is GAGVSQSPSNKVTEKGKDVELRCDPISGHTALYWYRQSLGQGLEFLIYFQGNSAPDKSGLPSDRFSAERTGGSVSTLTIQRTQQEDSAVYLCASSLVGGNTEAFFGQGTRLTVV.

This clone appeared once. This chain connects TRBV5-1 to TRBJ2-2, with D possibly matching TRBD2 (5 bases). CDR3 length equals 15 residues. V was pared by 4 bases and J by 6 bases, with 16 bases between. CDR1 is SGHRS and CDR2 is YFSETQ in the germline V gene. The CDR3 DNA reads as TGCGCCAGCAGCGCGGGCCGAAGTAGCGCCGGGGAGCTGTTTTTT. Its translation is CASSAGRSSAGELFF. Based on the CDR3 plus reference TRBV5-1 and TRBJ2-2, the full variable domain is KAGVTQTPRYLIKTRGQQVTLSCSPISGHRSVSWYQQTPGQGLQFLFEYFSETQRNKGNFPGRFSGRQFSNSRSEMNVSTLELGDSALYLCASSAGRSSAGELFFGEGSRLTVL.

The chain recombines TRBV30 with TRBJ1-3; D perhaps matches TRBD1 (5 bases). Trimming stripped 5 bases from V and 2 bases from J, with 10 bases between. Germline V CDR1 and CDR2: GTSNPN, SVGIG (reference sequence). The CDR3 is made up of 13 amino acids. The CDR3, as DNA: TGTGCCTGGGCGCAAGGGGCTGGAAACACCATATATTTT. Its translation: CAWAQGAGNTIYF. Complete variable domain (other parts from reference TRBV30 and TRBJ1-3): SQTIHQWPATLVQPVGSPLSLECTVEGTSNPNLYWYRQAAGRGLQLLFYSVGIGQISSEVPQNLSASRPQDRQFILSSKKLLLSDSGFYLCAWAQGAGNTIYFGEGSWLTVV.

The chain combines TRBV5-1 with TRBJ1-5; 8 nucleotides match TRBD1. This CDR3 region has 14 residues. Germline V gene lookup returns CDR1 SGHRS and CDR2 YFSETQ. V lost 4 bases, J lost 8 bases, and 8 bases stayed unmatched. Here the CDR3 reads CASSPGQGSEPQHF. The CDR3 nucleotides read TGCGCCAGCAGCCCCGGACAGGGTTCCGAGCCCCAGCATTTT. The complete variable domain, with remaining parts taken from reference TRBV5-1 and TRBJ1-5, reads KAGVTQTPRYLIKTRGQQVTLSCSPISGHRSVSWYQQTPGQGLQFLFEYFSETQRNKGNFPGRFSGRQFSNSRSEMNVSTLELGDSALYLCASSPGQGSEPQHFGDGTRLSIL.

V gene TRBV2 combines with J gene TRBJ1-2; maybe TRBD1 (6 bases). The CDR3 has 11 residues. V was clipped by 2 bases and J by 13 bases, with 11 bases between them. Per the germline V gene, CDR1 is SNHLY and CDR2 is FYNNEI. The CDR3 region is CASSERDNPTF. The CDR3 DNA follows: TGTGCCAGCAGTGAAAGGGACAACCCCACCTTC.

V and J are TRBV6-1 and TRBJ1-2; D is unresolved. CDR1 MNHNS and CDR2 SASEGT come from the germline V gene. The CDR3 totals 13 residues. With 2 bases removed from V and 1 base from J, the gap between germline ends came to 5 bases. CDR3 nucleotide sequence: TGTGCCAGCAGTGAACGTAGTAACTATGGCTACACCTTC. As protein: CASSERSNYGYTF.

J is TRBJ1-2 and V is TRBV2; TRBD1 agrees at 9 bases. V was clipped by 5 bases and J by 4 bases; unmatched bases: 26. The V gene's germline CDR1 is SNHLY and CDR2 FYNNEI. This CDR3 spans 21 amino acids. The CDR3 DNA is TGTGCCAGCAGTTCTCCACGTGTTCCCCCGGGACAGGGAAATAGCTCCTATGGCTACACCTTC. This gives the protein CASSSPRVPPGQGNSSYGYTF.

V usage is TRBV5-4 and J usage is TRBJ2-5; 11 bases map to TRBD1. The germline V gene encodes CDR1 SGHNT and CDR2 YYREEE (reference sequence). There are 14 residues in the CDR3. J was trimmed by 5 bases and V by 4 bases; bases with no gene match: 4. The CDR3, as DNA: TGTGCCAGCAGCGCGGACAGGGGGCGGGAGACCCAGTACTTC. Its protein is CASSADRGRETQYF. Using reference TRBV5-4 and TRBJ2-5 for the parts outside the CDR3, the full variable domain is ETGVTQSPTHLIKTRGQQVTLRCSSQSGHNTVSWYQQALGQGPQFIFQYYREEENGRGNFPPRFSGLQFPNYSSELNVNALELDDSALYLCASSADRGRETQYFGPGTRLLVL.

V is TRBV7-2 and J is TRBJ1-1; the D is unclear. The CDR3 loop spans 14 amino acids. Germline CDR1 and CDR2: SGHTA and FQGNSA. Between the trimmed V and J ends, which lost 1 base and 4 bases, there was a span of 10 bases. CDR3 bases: TGTGCCAGCAGCTTAGTCCAGGTAGGCACTGAAGCTTTCTTT. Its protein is CASSLVQVGTEAFF.

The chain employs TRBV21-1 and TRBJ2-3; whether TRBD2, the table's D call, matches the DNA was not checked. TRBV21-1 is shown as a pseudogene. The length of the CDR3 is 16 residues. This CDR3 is CASSKARGRATDTQYF. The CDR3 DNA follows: TGTGCCAGCAGCAAAGCGCGTGGGAGGGCCACAGATACGCAGTATTTT.

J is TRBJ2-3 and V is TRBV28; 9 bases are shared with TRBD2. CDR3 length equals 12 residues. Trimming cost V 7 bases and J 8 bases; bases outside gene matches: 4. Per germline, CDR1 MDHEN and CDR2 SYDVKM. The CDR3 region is CASNIAGATQYF. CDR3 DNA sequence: TGTGCCAGCAACATAGCGGGAGCTACGCAGTATTTT.

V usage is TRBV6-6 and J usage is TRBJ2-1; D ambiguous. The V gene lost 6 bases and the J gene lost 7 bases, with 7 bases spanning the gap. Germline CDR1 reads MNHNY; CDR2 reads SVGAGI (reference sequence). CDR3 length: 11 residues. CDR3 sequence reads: CASSGWNEQFF. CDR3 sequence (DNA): TGTGCCAGCAGCGGTTGGAATGAGCAGTTCTTC.

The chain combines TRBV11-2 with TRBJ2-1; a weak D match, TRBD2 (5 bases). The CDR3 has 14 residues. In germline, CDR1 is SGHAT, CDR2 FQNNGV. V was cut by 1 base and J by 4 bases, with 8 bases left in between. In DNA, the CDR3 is TGTGCCAGCAGCTTAGCGGAGGAGTACAATGAGCAGTTCTTC. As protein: CASSLAEEYNEQFF.

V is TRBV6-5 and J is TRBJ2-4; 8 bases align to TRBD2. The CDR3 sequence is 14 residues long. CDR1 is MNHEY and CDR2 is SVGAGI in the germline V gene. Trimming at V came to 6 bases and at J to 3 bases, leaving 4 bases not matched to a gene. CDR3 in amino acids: CASRELADKNIQYF. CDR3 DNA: TGTGCCAGCAGGGAACTAGCGGACAAAAACATTCAGTACTTC.

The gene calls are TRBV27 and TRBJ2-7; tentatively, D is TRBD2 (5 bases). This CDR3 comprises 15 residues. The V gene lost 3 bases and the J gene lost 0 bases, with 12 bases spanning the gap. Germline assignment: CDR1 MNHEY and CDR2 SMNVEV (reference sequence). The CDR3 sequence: CASSLEDGLSYEQYF. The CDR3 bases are TGTGCCAGCAGTTTGGAGGACGGCCTCTCCTACGAGCAGTACTTC.

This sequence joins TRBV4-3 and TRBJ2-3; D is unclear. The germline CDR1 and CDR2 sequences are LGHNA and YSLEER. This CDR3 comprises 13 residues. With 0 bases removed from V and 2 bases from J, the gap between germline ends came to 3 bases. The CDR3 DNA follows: TGCGCCAGCAGCCAAGACATCACAGATACGCAGTATTTT. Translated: CASSQDITDTQYF.

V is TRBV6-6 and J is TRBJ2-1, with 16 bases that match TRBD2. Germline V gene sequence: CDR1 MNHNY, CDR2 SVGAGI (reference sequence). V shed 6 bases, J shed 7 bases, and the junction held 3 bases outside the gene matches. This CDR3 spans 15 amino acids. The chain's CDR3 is CASSPGLAGGNEQFF. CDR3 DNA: TGTGCCAGCAGCCCGGGACTAGCGGGAGGGAATGAGCAGTTCTTC.

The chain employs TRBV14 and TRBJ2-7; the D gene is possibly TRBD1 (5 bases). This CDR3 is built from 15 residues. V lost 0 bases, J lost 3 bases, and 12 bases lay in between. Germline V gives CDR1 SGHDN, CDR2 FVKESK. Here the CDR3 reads CASSQDLQENYEQYF. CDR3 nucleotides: TGTGCCAGCAGCCAAGATCTACAGGAGAACTACGAGCAGTACTTC. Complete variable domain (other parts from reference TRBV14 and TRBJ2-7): EAGVTQFPSHSVIEKGQTVTLRCDPISGHDNLYWYRRVMGKEIKFLLHFVKESKQDESGMPNNRFLAERTGGTYSTLKVQPAELEDSGVYFCASSQDLQENYEQYFGPGTRLTVT.

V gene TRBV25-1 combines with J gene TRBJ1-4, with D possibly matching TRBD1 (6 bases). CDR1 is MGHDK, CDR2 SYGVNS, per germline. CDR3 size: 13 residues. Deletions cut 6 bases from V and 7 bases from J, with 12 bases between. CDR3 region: CASSHTGSEKLFF. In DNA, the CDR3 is TGTGCCAGCAGCCATACAGGGAGTGAAAAACTGTTTTTT. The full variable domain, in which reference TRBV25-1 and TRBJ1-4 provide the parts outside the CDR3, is EADIYQTPRYLVIGTGKKITLECSQTMGHDKMYWYQQDPGMELHLIHYSYGVNSTEKGDLSSESTVSRIRTEHFPLTLESARPSHTSQYLCASSHTGSEKLFFGSGTQLSVL.

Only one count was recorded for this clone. The CDR3 spells CASSEGATNEKLFF. CDR3 nucleotide sequence: TGTGCCAGCAGTGAAGGGGCAACTAATGAAAAACTGTTTTTT. The rearrangement links TRBV9 to TRBJ1-4, with D possibly being TRBD1 (5 bases). Between the trimmed V and J ends, which lost 5 bases and 0 bases, there was a span of 8 bases. CDR1 is SGDLS, CDR2 YYNGEE, per germline. This CDR3 is built from 14 residues.

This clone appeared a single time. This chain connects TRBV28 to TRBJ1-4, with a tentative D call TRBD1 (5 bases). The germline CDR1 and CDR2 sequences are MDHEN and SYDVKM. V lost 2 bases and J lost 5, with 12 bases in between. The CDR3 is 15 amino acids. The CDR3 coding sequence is TGTGCCAGCAGTTTAGTCGGGGGTTTAAATGAAAAACTGTTTTTT. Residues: CASSLVGGLNEKLFF.

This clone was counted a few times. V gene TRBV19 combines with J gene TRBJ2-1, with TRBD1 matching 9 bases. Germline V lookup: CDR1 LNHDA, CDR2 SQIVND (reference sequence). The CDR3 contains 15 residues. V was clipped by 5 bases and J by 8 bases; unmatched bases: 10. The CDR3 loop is CASSSLPGQGHEQFF. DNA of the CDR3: TGTGCCAGTAGTTCCCTACCGGGACAGGGACATGAGCAGTTCTTC.

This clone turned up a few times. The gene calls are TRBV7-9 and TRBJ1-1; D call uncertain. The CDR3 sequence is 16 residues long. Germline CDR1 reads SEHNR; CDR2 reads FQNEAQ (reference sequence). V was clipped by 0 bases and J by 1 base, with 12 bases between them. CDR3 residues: CASSLAGGSQNTEAFF. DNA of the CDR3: TGTGCCAGCAGCTTAGCGGGCGGGTCCCAGAACACTGAAGCTTTCTTT. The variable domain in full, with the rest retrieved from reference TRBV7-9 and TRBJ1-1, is DTGVSQNPRHKITKRGQNVTFRCDPISEHNRLYWYRQTLGQGPEFLTYFQNEAQLEKSRLLSDRFSAERPKGSFSTLEIQRTEQGDSAMYLCASSLAGGSQNTEAFFGQGTRLTVV.

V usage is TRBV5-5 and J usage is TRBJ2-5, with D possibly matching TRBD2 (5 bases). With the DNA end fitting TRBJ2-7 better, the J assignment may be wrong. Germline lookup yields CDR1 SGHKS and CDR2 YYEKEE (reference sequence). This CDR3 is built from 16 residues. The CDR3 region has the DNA TGTGCCAGCAGCCCAACGGGAACGAGCGGACCCTACGAGCAGTACTTC. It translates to CASSPTGTSGPYEQYF.

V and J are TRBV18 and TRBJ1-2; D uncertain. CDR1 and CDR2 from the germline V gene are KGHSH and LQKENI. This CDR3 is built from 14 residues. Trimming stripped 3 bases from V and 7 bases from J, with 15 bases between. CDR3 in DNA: TGTGCCAGCTCACCCTTCCGAGGGCTGGGTGGCTACACCTTC. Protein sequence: CASSPFRGLGGYTF.

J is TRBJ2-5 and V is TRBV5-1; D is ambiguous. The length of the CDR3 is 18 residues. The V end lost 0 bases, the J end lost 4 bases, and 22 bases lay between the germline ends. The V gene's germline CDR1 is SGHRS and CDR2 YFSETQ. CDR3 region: CASSLGLEFPFRVETQYF. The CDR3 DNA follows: TGCGCCAGCAGCTTGGGCCTCGAGTTCCCCTTTCGAGTAGAGACCCAGTACTTC.

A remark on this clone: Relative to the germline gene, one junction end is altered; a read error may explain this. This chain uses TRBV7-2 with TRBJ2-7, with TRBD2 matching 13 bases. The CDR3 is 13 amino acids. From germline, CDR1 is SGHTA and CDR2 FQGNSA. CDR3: CASSLDLGLAGSF. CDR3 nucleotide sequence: TGTGCCAGCAGCTTAGATCTGGGACTAGCGGGATCCTTC.

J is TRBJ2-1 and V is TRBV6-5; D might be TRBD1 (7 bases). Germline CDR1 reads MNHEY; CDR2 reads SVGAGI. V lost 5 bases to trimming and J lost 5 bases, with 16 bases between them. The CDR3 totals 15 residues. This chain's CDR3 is CASSPQGGFNNEQFF. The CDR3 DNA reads TGTGCCAGCAGTCCTCAGGGGGGTTTTAACAATGAGCAGTTCTTC.